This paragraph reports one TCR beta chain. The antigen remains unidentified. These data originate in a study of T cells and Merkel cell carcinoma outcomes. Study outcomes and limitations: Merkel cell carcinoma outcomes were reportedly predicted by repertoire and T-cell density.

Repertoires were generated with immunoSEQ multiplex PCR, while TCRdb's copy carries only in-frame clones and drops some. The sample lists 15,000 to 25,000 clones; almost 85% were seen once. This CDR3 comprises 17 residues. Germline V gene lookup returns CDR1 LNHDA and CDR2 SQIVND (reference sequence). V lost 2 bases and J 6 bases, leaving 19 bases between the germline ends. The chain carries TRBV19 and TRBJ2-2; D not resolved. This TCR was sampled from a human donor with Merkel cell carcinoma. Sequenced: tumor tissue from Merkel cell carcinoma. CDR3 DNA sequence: TGTGCCAGTAGTATAACTCCCCCCAGGTCTGTGCCCGGGGAGCTGTTTTTT. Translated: CASSITPPRSVPGELFF.